The TCR beta chain described here comes from a study of T cells in localized non-small cell lung cancer. Overall study findings and caveats: Heterogeneity remains possible because sequencing was limited to only one tumor region. In adjacent lung, a median roughly 58 of the top 100 tumor clones were found. Longer survival (overall) was linked to higher T cell density in blood. The highest T cell clonality was in uninvolved adjacent lung, above tumor.

Concerning this clone itself: The antigen is undetermined.

This table comes from immunoSEQ multiplex PCR, and its TCRdb copy is limited to in-frame clones, with some not included. The table has nearly 25,000 clones, around 87% seen once. Germline values: CDR1 SGHTA, CDR2 FQGNSA. V trimming: 5 bases; J trimming: 3 bases; junction bases outside the gene matches: 6. The length of the CDR3 is 16 residues. This clonotype was sampled from a male donor aged 60 or over with stage II squamous cell lung carcinoma. The chain joins TRBV7-2 to TRBJ2-2; the match to TRBD1 covers 10 bases. The sequencing here drew on peripheral blood, taken before any cancer treatment. The CDR3 is CASSETGGTDTGELFF. The CDR3 DNA is TGTGCCAGCAGCGAGACAGGGGGCACGGACACCGGGGAGCTGTTTTTT.